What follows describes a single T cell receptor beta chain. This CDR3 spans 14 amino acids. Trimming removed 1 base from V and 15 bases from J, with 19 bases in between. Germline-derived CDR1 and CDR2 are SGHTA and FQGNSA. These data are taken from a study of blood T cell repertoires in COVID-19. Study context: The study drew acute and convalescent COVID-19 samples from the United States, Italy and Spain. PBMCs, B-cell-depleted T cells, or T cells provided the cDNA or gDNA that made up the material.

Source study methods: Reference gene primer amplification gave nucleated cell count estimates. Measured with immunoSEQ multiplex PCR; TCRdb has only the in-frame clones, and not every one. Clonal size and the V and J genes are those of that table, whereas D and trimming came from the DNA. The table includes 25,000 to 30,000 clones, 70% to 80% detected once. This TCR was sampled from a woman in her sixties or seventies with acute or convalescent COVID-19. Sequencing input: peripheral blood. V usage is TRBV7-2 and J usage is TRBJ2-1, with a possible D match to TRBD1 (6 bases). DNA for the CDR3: TGTGCCAGCAGCTTAGTAGAGGGACAACTAAGGTGGTTCTTC. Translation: CASSLVEGQLRWFF.